This passage covers 13 T cell receptor beta chains from one sample sequenced in a study of CD8+ T cells in alopecia areata. Documented treatment: oral pan-JAK inhibitor, 5-10 mg twice daily. cDNA reverse transcribed from extracted RNA served as the sequencing template. Sequencing was performed with immunoSEQ multiplex PCR; in TCRdb, only in-frame clones are kept and a portion is missing. This table has 110,000 or so clones, approximately 52% appearing once. The sample was CD8+ T cells sorted from blood, taken at week 4, from a patient treated with tofacitinib. These receptors were collected from a human donor with alopecia areata.

Only a few counts were recorded for this clone. The chain is built from TRBV9 and TRBJ1-1; no clear D gene. V was cut by 0 bases and J by 0 bases, with 9 bases left in between. This CDR3 has 15 amino acids. Germline V gene lookup returns CDR1 SGDLS and CDR2 YYNGEE. The CDR3 reads CASSVAGEMNTEAFF. CDR3 sequence (DNA): TGTGCCAGCAGCGTAGCTGGCGAGATGAACACTGAAGCTTTCTTT.

The chain has TRBV5-1 and TRBJ2-5; TRBD1 is a possible D gene (6 bases). The CDR3 totals 14 residues. Germline loops: CDR1 SGHRS, CDR2 YFSETQ. Trimming cost V 3 bases and J 5 bases, with 14 bases left between them. CDR3 in amino acids: CASSSKDSWETQYF. CDR3 nucleotides: TGCGCCAGCAGCTCAAAGGACAGTTGGGAGACCCAGTACTTC. Full variable domain (outside the CDR3, taken from reference TRBV5-1 and TRBJ2-5): KAGVTQTPRYLIKTRGQQVTLSCSPISGHRSVSWYQQTPGQGLQFLFEYFSETQRNKGNFPGRFSGRQFSNSRSEMNVSTLELGDSALYLCASSSKDSWETQYFGPGTRLLVL.

V gene TRBV30 combines with J gene TRBJ1-5, with a possible D match to TRBD1 (6 bases). Germline CDR1 reads GTSNPN; CDR2 reads SVGIG (reference sequence). V lost 4 bases to trimming and J lost 7 bases, with 17 bases between them. The CDR3 is 14 amino acids. For the CDR3, the DNA is TGTGCCTGGACCTCGGGGGGGCGAGACCAGCCCCAGCATTTT. The encoded protein is CAWTSGGRDQPQHF.

This clone appeared a few times. This chain connects TRBV29-1 to TRBJ2-7; D gene uncertain. Germline CDR1 and CDR2: SQVTM and ANQGSEA. Trimming removed 4 bases at V and 3 bases at J, with 16 bases between. This CDR3 comprises 14 residues. This CDR3 is CSVVNPLNIYEQYF. CDR3 DNA sequence: TGCAGCGTTGTGAACCCTTTGAACATCTACGAGCAGTACTTC.

The V gene is TRBV29-1, the J gene TRBJ2-7; D not certain. This CDR3 spans 13 amino acids. Between the trimmed V and J ends, which lost 4 bases and 0 bases, there was a span of 10 bases. Germline CDR1 and CDR2: SQVTM and ANQGSEA. CDR3 DNA sequence: TGCAGCGTTGGTTCCCCGAGCTCCTACGAGCAGTACTTC. It translates to CSVGSPSSYEQYF.

This clone has a handful of counts. CDR3 nucleotide sequence: TGTGCCAGCAGCGTAGGGGACAGCCAAGAGACCCAGTACTTC. Amino acids: CASSVGDSQETQYF. The gene calls are TRBV9 and TRBJ2-5; TRBD1 agrees at 7 bases. CDR3 size: 14 residues. Trimming took 0 bases from V and 1 from J; bases not matched to a gene: 0. The germline V gene has CDR1 SGDLS and CDR2 YYNGEE.

This chain joins TRBV4-3 and TRBJ2-5; D is ambiguous. V lost 0 bases and J 4 bases, leaving 12 bases between the germline ends. Per the germline V gene, CDR1 is LGHNA and CDR2 is YSLEER. The CDR3 contains 15 residues. The CDR3 DNA reads as TGCGCCAGCAGCCAAGACGTGGACGCGACAGAGACCCAGTACTTC. Protein: CASSQDVDATETQYF.

The chain couples TRBV4-3 to TRBJ2-1, with 10 bases identical to TRBD1. The germline V gene has CDR1 LGHNA and CDR2 YSLEER. CDR3 length equals 14 residues. The junction had 3 bases not matched to a gene; V was cut back by 5 bases and J by 5 bases. CDR3: CASSRDRGDNEQFF. The CDR3 bases are TGCGCCAGCAGCAGGGACAGGGGAGACAATGAGCAGTTCTTC.

The chain is built from TRBV20-1 and TRBJ2-7; D unclear. Germline lookup yields CDR1 DFQATT and CDR2 SNEGSKA (reference sequence). There are 11 residues in the CDR3. V lost 2 bases, J lost 11 bases, and 13 bases lay in between. CDR3 DNA: TGCAGTGCTAGACGAGGACCGATGGAGTACTTC. Translated, it gives CSARRGPMEYF.

The genes are TRBV7-9 and TRBJ1-1; 10 bases align to TRBD1. The CDR3 contains 14 residues. V lost 5 bases, J lost 5 bases, and 5 bases stayed unmatched. Germline V gene data show CDR1 as SEHNR and CDR2 as FQNEAQ (reference sequence). The CDR3 loop is CASSGGQGKTEAFF. The CDR3 DNA is TGTGCCAGCAGCGGGGGACAGGGGAAAACTGAAGCTTTCTTT.

This rearrangement joins TRBV29-1 to TRBJ2-3; TRBD1 might be the D (5 bases). V was pared by 1 base and J by 4 bases, with 15 bases between. CDR1 SQVTM and CDR2 ANQGSEA come from the germline V gene. CDR3 length: 15 residues. The CDR3, as DNA: TGCAGCGTTGAAGGGGCCAGGGAAGGTGCAGATACGCAGTATTTT. Translating it yields CSVEGAREGADTQYF.

This rearrangement joins TRBV30 to TRBJ1-3; D remains unclear. The CDR3 length is 12 residues. In germline, CDR1 is GTSNPN, CDR2 SVGIG (reference sequence). The CDR3 DNA follows: TGTGCTGGGGTAGGGCTCCTTAACACCATATATTTT. Encoded protein: CAGVGLLNTIYF.

The V and J genes are TRBV7-8 and TRBJ2-3; 8 positions match TRBD2. There are 15 residues in the CDR3. Per the germline V gene, CDR1 is SGHVS and CDR2 is FQNEAQ. V was pared by 5 bases and J by 6 bases, with 10 bases of the junction left unmatched. CDR3 loop: CASSHRAGEADTQYF. CDR3 DNA: TGTGCCAGCAGCCACAGAGCGGGGGAAGCGGATACGCAGTATTTT.